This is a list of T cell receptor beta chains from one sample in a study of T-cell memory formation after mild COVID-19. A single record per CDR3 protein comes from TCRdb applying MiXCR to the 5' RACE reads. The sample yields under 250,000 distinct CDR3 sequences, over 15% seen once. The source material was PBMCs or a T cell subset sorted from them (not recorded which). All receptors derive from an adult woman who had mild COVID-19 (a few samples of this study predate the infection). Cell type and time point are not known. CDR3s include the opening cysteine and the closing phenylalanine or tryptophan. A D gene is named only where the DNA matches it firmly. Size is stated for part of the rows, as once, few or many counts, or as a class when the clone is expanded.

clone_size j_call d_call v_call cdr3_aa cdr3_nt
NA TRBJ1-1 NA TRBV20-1 CSASKATANTEAFF TGCAGTGCTAGTAAGGCGACAGCGAACACTGAAGCTTTCTTT
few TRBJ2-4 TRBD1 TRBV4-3 CASSPSSGTAFIQYF TGCGCCAGCAGCCCATCCTCCGGGACAGCCTTTATTCAGTACTTC
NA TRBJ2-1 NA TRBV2 CASSDLADSSYNEQFF TGTGCCAGCAGTGATCTAGCGGACAGCTCCTACAATGAGCAGTTCTTC
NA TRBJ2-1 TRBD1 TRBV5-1 CASSLTGGGNEQFF TGCGCCAGCAGCTTGACAGGGGGTGGCAATGAGCAGTTCTTC
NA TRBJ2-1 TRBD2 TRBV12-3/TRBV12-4 CASSLRQGAGGSIFF TGTGCCAGCAGTTTACGGCAAGGCGCGGGCGGGAGTATATTCTTC
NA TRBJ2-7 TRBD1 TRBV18 CASSPMDRDEQYF TGTGCCAGCTCACCTATGGACAGGGACGAGCAGTACTTC
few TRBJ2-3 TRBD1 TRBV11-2 CASSLAWGQDPDTQYF TGTGCCAGCAGCTTAGCTTGGGGACAGGACCCAGATACGCAGTATTTT
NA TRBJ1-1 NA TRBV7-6 CASSLSTGSTEAFF TGTGCCAGCAGCTTATCGACTGGGAGCACTGAAGCTTTCTTT
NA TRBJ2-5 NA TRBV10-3 CAISHGGETQYF TGTGCCATCAGTCACGGGGGAGAGACCCAGTACTTC
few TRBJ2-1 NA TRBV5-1 CASSLSLSEQFF TGCGCCAGCAGCTTGTCCTTGAGTGAGCAGTTCTTC
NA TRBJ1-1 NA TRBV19 CASSQRDMGNTEAFF TGTGCCAGTAGTCAACGGGACATGGGTAACACTGAAGCTTTCTTT
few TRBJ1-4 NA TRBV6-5 CASSYSDFEKLFF TGTGCCAGCAGTTACTCAGACTTTGAAAAACTGTTTTTT
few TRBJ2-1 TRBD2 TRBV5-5 CASSSGLAGAGDEQFF TGTGCCAGCAGCTCAGGACTAGCGGGAGCAGGAGATGAGCAGTTCTTC
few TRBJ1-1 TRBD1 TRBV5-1 CASKVTGQLEAFF TGCGCCAGCAAAGTTACGGGACAGCTTGAAGCTTTCTTT
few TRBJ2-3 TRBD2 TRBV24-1 CATSDPTWGAGGVDTQYF TGTGCCACCAGTGATCCTACCTGGGGAGCGGGAGGAGTAGATACGCAGTATTTT
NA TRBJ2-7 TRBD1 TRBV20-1 CSPYRGHEQYF TGCAGTCCCTATAGGGGGCACGAGCAGTACTTC
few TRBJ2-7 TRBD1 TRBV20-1 CSDRDRAHYEQYF TGCAGCGATCGGGACAGGGCTCATTACGAGCAGTACTTC
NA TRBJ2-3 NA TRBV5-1 CASSLTPEDTDTQYF TGCGCCAGCAGCTTAACGCCAGAAGACACAGATACGCAGTATTTT
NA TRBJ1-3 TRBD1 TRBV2 CASRPGQGLFNTIYF TGTGCCAGCAGACCGGGACAGGGTCTCTTCAACACCATATATTTT
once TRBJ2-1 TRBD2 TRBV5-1 CASSLSGGPFDEQFF TGCGCCAGCAGCTTGTCGGGGGGGCCTTTTGATGAGCAGTTCTTC